This T cell receptor beta chain was sequenced in a study of T cell repertoires in cytomegalovirus infection. Turning to the study itself: Indicated by public TCR beta signatures were CMV infection and matching HLA type. Study conclusions and caveats: People with CMV and the relevant HLA were identified by cumulative public TCR beta family frequency. Ex vivo responses were dominated by HLA-C-restricted CMV-specific TCR beta clonotypes.

CDR1 DFQATT and CDR2 SNEGSKA come from the germline V gene (reference sequence). CDR3 length: 16 residues. The V end was cut by 5 bases, the J end by 1 base, with 20 bases between. TCRdb redid the calling of the reads with MiXCR, one entry per CDR3 protein. The data show fewer than 300,000 distinct CDR3 sequences, about 23% seen once. Note on this clonotype: Antigen unknown.

The specimen was PBMCs. The rearrangement joins TRBV20-1 to TRBJ1-1; no clear D. The TCR originated in a human donor in good health (CMV status not recorded). Some clones in this sample may be carry-over from other donors' samples. The CDR3 loop reads CSADRGSAGPNTEAFF. The CDR3 DNA is TGCAGTGCTGATAGAGGGAGCGCAGGTCCGAACACTGAAGCTTTCTTT.